The 31 T cell receptor beta chains below were found in one sample sequenced in a study of T cell responses to AZD1222 COVID-19 vaccine. The protocol was immunoSEQ multiplex PCR, while the TCRdb copy is restricted to in-frame clones and leaves out a portion. The sample holds 130,000 to 150,000 clones; approximately 88% are singletons and the top ten take more than 12%. The starting material was peripheral blood, obtained on day 0 of AZD1222 vaccination. The receptors stem from an adult in good health.

The V and J genes are TRBV9 and TRBJ2-5; 12 positions agree with TRBD2. Losses at the gene ends were 3 bases for V and 2 bases for J; bases not matched to a gene: 14. This CDR3 is built from 19 residues. Germline V gene data show CDR1 as SGDLS and CDR2 as YYNGEE. CDR3 DNA sequence: TGTGCCAGCAGCGCTCTCCATCCTGGACTAGCGGGGATACAAGAGACCCAGTACTTC. Protein product: CASSALHPGLAGIQETQYF. The full variable domain, with the rest looked up from reference TRBV9 and TRBJ2-5, is DSGVTQTPKHLITATGQRVTLRCSPRSGDLSVYWYQQSLDQGLQFLIQYYNGEERAKGNILERFSAQQFPDLHSELNLSSLELGDSALYFCASSALHPGLAGIQETQYFGPGTRLLVL.

The V call is TRBV10-3, the J call TRBJ1-5; D is possibly TRBD1 (6 bases). The V end lost 11 bases, the J end lost 7 bases, and 21 bases lay between the germline ends. The CDR3 runs 14 residues. The germline gives CDR1 ENHRY, CDR2 SYGVKD. The CDR3 is CAGAVEGGSQPQHF. Written as DNA, the CDR3 is TGTGCCGGAGCCGTGGAGGGGGGAAGCCAGCCCCAGCATTTT.

This chain uses TRBV30 with TRBJ1-5, with D maybe TRBD1 (6 bases). This CDR3 is built from 16 residues. With 4 bases removed from V and 1 base from J, the gap between germline ends came to 17 bases. Germline lookup yields CDR1 GTSNPN and CDR2 SVGIG (reference sequence). The CDR3 loop is CAWTPRTGLSNQPQHF. The CDR3 DNA reads TGTGCCTGGACCCCTCGTACAGGGTTGAGCAATCAGCCCCAGCATTTT.

The V gene is TRBV27, the J gene TRBJ1-2; D perhaps matches TRBD1 (5 bases). Trimming pared 4 bases from V and 8 bases from J, leaving 14 bases between. CDR3 length equals 13 residues. The germline V gene encodes CDR1 MNHEY and CDR2 SMNVEV (reference sequence). In DNA form, the CDR3 reads TGTGCCAGCAGTTCCGGGACTGGTTGGGGCTACACCTTC. Protein sequence: CASSSGTGWGYTF.

The V and J genes are TRBV21-1 and TRBJ2-7; no check of the table's D call, TRBD2, against the DNA was made. TRBV21-1 is classified as a pseudogene. This CDR3 comprises 17 residues. CDR3 in amino acids: CASRHPGLAGNSYEQYF. In DNA, the CDR3 is TGTGCCAGCAGACATCCGGGACTAGCGGGGAATTCCTACGAGCAGTACTTC.

This chain connects TRBV5-5 to TRBJ1-4; D not certain. Germline V gives CDR1 SGHKS, CDR2 YYEKEE (reference sequence). The germline V and J ends were trimmed by 1 base and 5 bases, with 9 bases remaining between them. The CDR3 spans 14 residues. CDR3 in DNA: TGTGCCAGCAGCTTGAGTCAGAGAAATGAAAAACTGTTTTTT. This translates into CASSLSQRNEKLFF.

The rearrangement joins TRBV20-1 to TRBJ2-7; D not resolved. V was trimmed by 6 bases and J by 4 bases, leaving 10 bases between them. This CDR3 is 11 amino acids long. CDR1 is DFQATT, CDR2 SNEGSKA, per germline (reference sequence). The CDR3 spells CSAKYGYEQYF. In DNA, the CDR3 is TGCAGTGCAAAATACGGATACGAGCAGTACTTC.

This rearrangement joins TRBV7-2 to TRBJ1-4; D possibly corresponds to TRBD1 (5 bases). V dropped 1 base and J dropped 3 bases, with 12 bases sitting between them. Germline CDR1 reads SGHTA; CDR2 reads FQGNSA. The CDR3 length is 16 residues. The CDR3 reads CASSLGGTVANEKLFF. In DNA form, the CDR3 reads TGTGCCAGCAGCTTAGGGGGGACGGTGGCTAATGAAAAACTGTTTTTT.

The chain combines TRBV15 with TRBJ2-3; perhaps TRBD2 as D (6 bases). The CDR3 length is 14 residues. Trimming removed 5 bases at V and 5 bases at J, with 14 bases between. The germline gives CDR1 LNHNV, CDR2 YYDKDF (reference sequence). In nucleotides, the CDR3 is TGTGCCACCAGCTACAAGTACGGGGGAGATACGCAGTATTTT. Encoded protein: CATSYKYGGDTQYF. The whole variable domain, filled in from reference TRBV15 and TRBJ2-3, reads DAMVIQNPRYQVTQFGKPVTLSCSQTLNHNVMYWYQQKSSQAPKLLFHYYDKDFNNEADTPDNFQSRRPNTSFCFLDIRSPGLGDTAMYLCATSYKYGGDTQYFGPGTRLTVL.

This chain's CDR3 is CASSPTERGSNQPQHF. DNA of the CDR3: TGTGCCAGCTCCCCCACGGAAAGGGGTAGCAATCAGCCCCAGCATTTT. The chain joins TRBV18 to TRBJ1-5; a weak D match, TRBD1 (5 bases). Germline CDR1 is KGHSH and CDR2 is LQKENI. Trimming took 6 bases from V and 0 from J, leaving 15 bases between them. This CDR3 has 16 residues.

This clone turned up a few times. The V and J genes are TRBV4-2 and TRBJ2-5, with 10 nucleotides matching TRBD2. Per the germline V gene, CDR1 is LGHNA and CDR2 is YNFKEQ. This CDR3 has 15 residues. V shed 1 base, J shed 7 bases, and the junction held 6 bases outside the gene matches. CDR3 amino acids: CASSQVLAGDRTQYF. CDR3 DNA: TGTGCCAGCAGCCAAGTCCTAGCGGGGGATCGGACCCAGTACTTC.

The chain is built from TRBV5-1 and TRBJ2-3; weak D call: TRBD1 (5 bases). The CDR3 totals 13 residues. V was trimmed by 6 bases and J by 5 bases, leaving 13 bases between them. Germline V lookup: CDR1 SGHRS, CDR2 YFSETQ. The CDR3 is CASNDQGRDTQYF. The CDR3 DNA sequence: TGCGCCAGCAACGATCAGGGCCGAGATACGCAGTATTTT.

V and J are TRBV11-3 and TRBJ2-2; perhaps TRBD2 as D (5 bases). Germline V CDR1 and CDR2: SGHNT, YENEEA. This CDR3 has 17 residues. Deletions cut 0 bases from V and 0 bases from J, with 11 bases between. CDR3 sequence reads: CASSLDVGSSNTGELFF. In DNA, the CDR3 is TGTGCCAGCAGCTTAGACGTTGGGAGTTCGAACACCGGGGAGCTGTTTTTT.

This rearrangement joins TRBV5-1 to TRBJ1-3, with D maybe TRBD1 (5 bases). The V and J ends lost 0 bases and 2 bases respectively, with 6 bases between them. Looked up from germline, CDR1 is SGHRS and CDR2 is YFSETQ. This CDR3 has 14 amino acids. The DNA for the CDR3 is TGCGCCAGCAGCTTGGCAGGGACTGGAAACACCATATATTTT. It yields the protein CASSLAGTGNTIYF.

The chain combines TRBV6-5 with TRBJ1-1, with no clear D. CDR1 is MNHEY, CDR2 SVGAGI, per germline. The CDR3 is 14 residues long. Trimming stripped 2 bases from V and 1 base from J, with 8 bases between. CDR3 coding DNA: TGTGCCAGCAGTTACAAAGTGGAGAACACTGAAGCTTTCTTT. Amino acids: CASSYKVENTEAFF.

The V gene is TRBV7-2, the J gene TRBJ1-2; no clear D. The germline CDR1 and CDR2 sequences are SGHTA and FQGNSA. The V end lost 0 bases, the J end lost 5 bases, and 10 bases lay between the germline ends. The CDR3 loop spans 14 amino acids. The CDR3 is CASSLASGPYGYTF. CDR3 coding DNA: TGTGCCAGCAGCTTAGCCAGCGGGCCTTATGGCTACACCTTC. Full variable domain (remainder filled in from reference TRBV7-2 and TRBJ1-2): GAGVSQSPSNKVTEKGKDVELRCDPISGHTALYWYRQSLGQGLEFLIYFQGNSAPDKSGLPSDRFSAERTGGSVSTLTIQRTQQEDSAVYLCASSLASGPYGYTFGSGTRLTVV.

The genes are TRBV19 and TRBJ1-1; unclear D gene. V was cut by 7 bases and J by 1 base, with 10 bases left in between. The CDR3 extends over 13 amino acids. Germline V gene lookup returns CDR1 LNHDA and CDR2 SQIVND (reference sequence). The CDR3 nucleotides read TGTGCCAGTATTAGCTTGGGGAACACTGAAGCTTTCTTT. Its translation is CASISLGNTEAFF.

CDR3 nucleotides: TGTGCCAGCAAGTCCTCCCCCAGGCTGGGAACCCAAGAGACCCAGTACTTC. This gives the protein CASKSSPRLGTQETQYF. The chain employs TRBV7-6 and TRBJ2-5; no reliable D call. The V gene's germline CDR1 is SGHVS and CDR2 FNYEAQ. The V end was cut by 7 bases, the J end by 1 base, with 22 bases between. This CDR3 spans 17 amino acids.

This clone is a singleton in its sample. V usage is TRBV7-2 and J usage is TRBJ1-6; TRBD1 is a possible D gene (5 bases). This CDR3 is built from 14 residues. Trimming left V 3 bases short and J 7 bases short, with 10 bases between. The germline CDR1 and CDR2 sequences are SGHTA and FQGNSA. The CDR3 loop reads CASSLAGSNSPLHF. The CDR3 DNA reads TGTGCCAGCAGCTTGGCAGGGTCCAATTCACCCCTCCACTTT.

The genes are TRBV19 and TRBJ2-5, with D possibly being TRBD1 (5 bases). The CDR3 is 16 amino acids. Germline V lookup: CDR1 LNHDA, CDR2 SQIVND (reference sequence). V was cut by 1 base and J by 1 base, with 13 bases left in between. This CDR3 is CASSIVRGGTQETQYF. The CDR3 DNA sequence: TGTGCCAGTAGTATAGTAAGGGGCGGAACCCAAGAGACCCAGTACTTC.

The V call is TRBV3-1 (or the pseudogene TRBV3-2), the J call TRBJ1-5; TRBD1 is a possible D gene (5 bases). This CDR3 comprises 15 residues. The germline gives CDR1 LGHDT, CDR2 YNNKEL (reference sequence). Trimming took off 1 base at V and 3 bases at J, with 10 bases between the two ends. The chain's CDR3 is CASSQVTGLNQPQHF. The CDR3 bases are TGTGCCAGCAGCCAAGTCACGGGGCTCAATCAGCCCCAGCATTTT.

This clone was detected once. V usage is TRBV11-2 and J usage is TRBJ1-2; D not certain. Germline loops: CDR1 SGHAT, CDR2 FQNNGV. The CDR3 is 14 amino acids. V was cut by 0 bases and J by 8 bases, with 13 bases left in between. The CDR3 is CASSLERVREGYTF. The CDR3 DNA reads TGTGCCAGCAGCTTAGAGAGGGTGCGAGAAGGCTACACCTTC. Supplemented by reference TRBV11-2 and TRBJ1-2, the full variable domain reads EAGVAQSPRYKIIEKRQSVAFWCNPISGHATLYWYQQILGQGPKLLIQFQNNGVVDDSQLPKDRFSAERLKGVDSTLKIQPAKLEDSAVYLCASSLERVREGYTFGSGTRLTVV.

This clone turned up a few times. The chain employs TRBV28 and TRBJ1-4, with D perhaps matching TRBD1 (6 bases). This CDR3 comprises 17 residues. Trimming removed 7 bases at V and 0 bases at J, with 18 bases between. From germline, CDR1 is MDHEN and CDR2 SYDVKM. CDR3 in amino acids: CASNPSGAKATNEKLFF. The CDR3 region has the DNA TGTGCCAGCAATCCCTCAGGGGCCAAGGCAACTAATGAAAAACTGTTTTTT.

V gene TRBV12-3 or TRBV12-4 combines with J gene TRBJ2-7, with a weak D call TRBD2 (7 bases). The CDR3 length is 13 residues. V lost 2 bases to trimming and J lost 6 bases, with 11 bases between them. CDR3 sequence (DNA): TGTGCCAGCAGTTTACGGGGGGCCCGCGAGCAGTACTTC. Translation: CASSLRGAREQYF.

The chain employs TRBV7-8 and TRBJ2-1; 11 nucleotides match TRBD2. The CDR3 totals 18 residues. Germline V gene sequence: CDR1 SGHVS, CDR2 FQNEAQ. With V trimmed by 5 bases and J by 0 bases, 9 bases remained unmatched. The CDR3 loop reads CASSGHLAGGLSYNEQFF. The CDR3, as DNA: TGTGCCAGCAGCGGACACCTAGCGGGGGGTCTCTCCTACAATGAGCAGTTCTTC. The full variable domain, its missing parts supplied by reference TRBV7-8 and TRBJ2-1, is GAGVSQSPRYKVAKRGQDVALRCDPISGHVSLFWYQQALGQGPEFLTYFQNEAQLDKSGLPSDRFFAERPEGSVSTLKIQRTQQEDSAVYLCASSGHLAGGLSYNEQFFGPGTRLTVL.

CDR3 sequence reads: CASSLSGLSRTTEAFF. CDR3 nucleotides: TGTGCCAGCAGCTTATCGGGCCTATCTCGAACGACTGAAGCTTTCTTT. This rearrangement joins TRBV7-3 to TRBJ1-1; D is undetermined. Germline CDR1 SGHTA, CDR2 FQGTGA. Trimming shortened V by 2 bases and J by 5 bases, and 18 bases separated the two germline ends. This CDR3 is built from 16 residues.

The chain employs TRBV19 and TRBJ1-4; a possible D gene is TRBD1 (5 bases). The CDR3 covers 18 residues. V was trimmed by 5 bases and J by 1 base, leaving 20 bases between them. Germline CDR1 reads LNHDA; CDR2 reads SQIVND (reference sequence). The CDR3 spells CASSGRIWDGLTNEKLFF. In DNA, the CDR3 is TGTGCCAGTAGTGGGAGGATATGGGACGGATTAACTAATGAAAAACTGTTTTTT.

This clone showed up just once. The V and J genes are TRBV7-9 and TRBJ1-6; possible D gene TRBD1, 5 bases. The CDR3 has 15 residues. The germline V and J ends were trimmed by 6 bases and 6 bases, with 15 bases remaining between them. From germline, CDR1 is SEHNR and CDR2 FQNEAQ (reference sequence). This CDR3 reads CASSLGGTVNSPLHF. For the CDR3, the DNA is TGTGCCAGCAGTTTGGGGGGAACGGTTAATTCACCCCTCCACTTT.

This sequence joins TRBV27 and TRBJ2-7; D is unclear. Looked up from germline, CDR1 is MNHEY and CDR2 is SMNVEV (reference sequence). The CDR3 has 14 residues. With 2 bases removed from V and 3 bases from J, the gap between germline ends came to 11 bases. The CDR3 coding sequence is TGTGCCAGCAGTTTAAGGGCAGACCGCTACGAGCAGTACTTC. This gives the protein CASSLRADRYEQYF.

The chain recombines TRBV24-1 with TRBJ1-1; D is unclear. CDR1 KGHDR and CDR2 SFDVKD come from the germline V gene. This CDR3 has 15 amino acids. The germline V and J ends were trimmed by 1 base and 4 bases, with 12 bases remaining between them. CDR3 residues: CATSDFSAGRTEAFF. Here the CDR3 DNA reads TGTGCCACCAGTGATTTTTCTGCGGGCCGCACTGAAGCTTTCTTT.

This clone has only a few counts. The chain has TRBV30 and TRBJ2-5, with 7 nucleotides matching TRBD2. The length of the CDR3 is 17 residues. Germline CDR1 is GTSNPN and CDR2 is SVGIG (reference sequence). Trimming at V came to 8 bases and at J to 0 bases, leaving 18 bases not matched to a gene. CDR3 bases: TGTGCCGGGAAAGGTTGGACGGGGGAGGGGTACCAAGAGACCCAGTACTTC. It specifies CAGKGWTGEGYQETQYF.